Presented here are 20 T cell receptor beta chains from one specimen sequenced in a study of CD8 T cells in ankylosing spondylitis. Each CDR3 protein gets one entry after TCRdb re-called the 5' RACE reads with MiXCR. The sample comprises 100,000 to 150,000 distinct CDR3 sequences, 6.5% to 9% of which are singletons, and 9.5% to 15% rests with the top ten. The sequenced sample consisted of blood, either unsorted or a sorted T cell fraction (not recorded which). The origin of the receptors is a male donor with ankylosing spondylitis or in good health (not recorded which).

This clonotype was recorded many times. DNA for the CDR3: TGTGCCAGCAGCTTAACAGGAAGCTCCTACAATGAGCAGTTCTTC. This encodes CASSLTGSSYNEQFF. V usage is TRBV7-9 and J usage is TRBJ2-1, with TRBD1 as a possible D gene (5 bases). V lost 2 bases, J lost 0 bases, and 8 bases lay in between. CDR3 length: 15 amino acids. Germline CDR1 reads SEHNR; CDR2 reads FQNEAQ (reference sequence).

This clonotype was counted many times. This rearrangement joins TRBV5-1 to TRBJ2-5; 14 bases fit TRBD2. From germline, CDR1 is SGHRS and CDR2 YFSETQ. The junction had 10 bases not matched to a gene; V was cut back by 6 bases and J by 0 bases. This CDR3 has 18 amino acids. This chain's CDR3 is CASKKGTSGSMYQETQYF. For the CDR3, the DNA is TGCGCCAGCAAAAAGGGGACTAGCGGGAGTATGTACCAAGAGACCCAGTACTTC. The whole variable domain, remainder taken from reference TRBV5-1 and TRBJ2-5, is KAGVTQTPRYLIKTRGQQVTLSCSPISGHRSVSWYQQTPGQGLQFLFEYFSETQRNKGNFPGRFSGRQFSNSRSEMNVSTLELGDSALYLCASKKGTSGSMYQETQYFGPGTRLLVL.

This clonotype was recorded a few times. Relative to the germline gene, one junction end is altered; a read error may explain this. Here the CDR3 reads CCASGPGGITDTQYF. In DNA, the CDR3 is TGCTGTGCTAGCGGTCCGGGGGGGATCACAGATACGCAGTATTTT. The chain employs TRBV20-1 and TRBJ2-3; 8 bases agree with TRBD2. The CDR3 is made up of 15 amino acids. Germline V gene data show CDR1 as DFQATT and CDR2 as SNEGSKA (reference sequence).

This clonotype was recorded many times. The chain carries TRBV6-2 or TRBV6-3 and TRBJ2-3; 11 bases are shared with TRBD2. V shed 0 bases and J 6 bases; nucleotides not matched to a gene: 11. The CDR3 has 18 amino acids. The germline V gene encodes CDR1 MNHEY and CDR2 SVGEGT. The DNA of the CDR3 is TGTGCCAGCAGTTACTCGAAGGGGACTAGCGGCCCGTTGGATACGCAGTATTTT. It translates to CASSYSKGTSGPLDTQYF.

This clonotype has a count of ten or more. The CDR3 nucleotides are TGTGCCAGCATGAAGGGGAGTTACAATGAGCAGTTCTTC. As protein: CASMKGSYNEQFF. This chain uses TRBV6-2 or TRBV6-3 with TRBJ2-1; D tentatively fits TRBD1 or TRBD2 (5 bases each). Between the trimmed V and J ends, which lost 7 bases and 4 bases, there was a span of 11 bases. The CDR3 has 13 residues. Germline V gene data show CDR1 as MNHEY and CDR2 as SVGEGT.

About this clonotype itself: The junction does not match germline at one end; this may be a read error. This chain joins TRBV20-1 and TRBJ2-1; 11 positions match TRBD2. This CDR3 contains 17 residues. CDR1 is DFQATT, CDR2 SNEGSKA, per germline (reference sequence). The CDR3 DNA reads TGCTGTGCTAGAGAGAGTATAGCGGGAGGGCTCTTGAATGAGCAGTTCTTC. Protein product: CCARESIAGGLLNEQFF.

About this clonotype itself: The junction and the germline gene differ at one end; a read error may be behind it. The chain has TRBV7-7 and TRBJ2-1; maybe TRBD1 (6 bases). Germline V CDR1 and CDR2: SSHAT, FNYEAQ (reference sequence). This CDR3 has 13 amino acids. Written as DNA, the CDR3 is TGTGCTAGCAGCTCCACAGGGTTAAGGGAGCAGTTCTTC. Translating it yields CASSSTGLREQFF.

This clonotype was seen repeatedly, ten times or more. The chain joins TRBV5-1 to TRBJ2-7, with 7 nucleotides matching TRBD1. Looked up from germline, CDR1 is SGHRS and CDR2 is YFSETQ. The ends lost 2 bases at V and 2 bases at J; junction bases unmatched: 10. This CDR3 region has 16 residues. DNA of the CDR3: TGCGCCAGCAGCTTATCAGAAGGGACAGCTACCTACGAGCAGTACTTC. This sequence encodes CASSLSEGTATYEQYF. The full variable domain, completed using reference TRBV5-1 and TRBJ2-7, is KAGVTQTPRYLIKTRGQQVTLSCSPISGHRSVSWYQQTPGQGLQFLFEYFSETQRNKGNFPGRFSGRQFSNSRSEMNVSTLELGDSALYLCASSLSEGTATYEQYFGPGTRLTVT.

In this sample, this clonotype turned up many times. This rearrangement joins TRBV20-1 to TRBJ2-1; D call uncertain. Between the trimmed V and J ends, which lost 5 bases and 3 bases, there was a span of 11 bases. The V gene's germline CDR1 is DFQATT and CDR2 SNEGSKA (reference sequence). The CDR3 covers 13 residues. The CDR3 bases are TGCAGTGCTGGTGCCCCAGACTACAATGAGCAGTTCTTC. This codes for CSAGAPDYNEQFF.

Points on this clonotype: An end of the junction does not agree with germline; a read error may underlie this. The chain uses TRBV6-1 and TRBJ2-1; 7 positions match TRBD1. CDR1 is MNHNS, CDR2 SASEGT, per germline. The CDR3 loop spans 14 amino acids. This chain's CDR3 is CASIGQDSYNGQFF. The DNA of the CDR3 is TGTGCCAGCATCGGACAGGATAGCTACAATGGGCAGTTCTTC.

In this sample, this clonotype turned up many times. The chain links TRBV20-1 to TRBJ2-1, with TRBD2 matching 9 bases. The junction had 5 bases not matched to a gene; V was cut back by 7 bases and J by 7 bases. The germline V gene has CDR1 DFQATT and CDR2 SNEGSKA (reference sequence). This CDR3 spans 12 amino acids. The CDR3, as DNA: TGCAGTGGCGGGAGGGCAGGTAATGAGCAGTTCTTC. Its protein is CSGGRAGNEQFF.

This clonotype was counted ten times or more. The V call is TRBV5-1, the J call TRBJ2-1; perhaps TRBD1 as D (6 bases). V gave up 0 bases and J gave up 6 bases, with 10 bases separating them. The CDR3 loop spans 14 amino acids. Germline V gene lookup returns CDR1 SGHRS and CDR2 YFSETQ. CDR3 protein: CASSLGQAGNEQFF. CDR3 nucleotide sequence: TGCGCCAGCAGCTTGGGACAGGCGGGCAATGAGCAGTTCTTC.

The V call is TRBV30, the J call TRBJ2-2, with D perhaps matching TRBD2 (6 bases). With 8 bases removed from V and 2 bases from J, the gap between germline ends came to 21 bases. This CDR3 contains 16 residues. Looked up from germline, CDR1 is GTSNPN and CDR2 is SVGIG (reference sequence). In nucleotides, the CDR3 is TGTGCCGGAGGGTCTTCTTACTCGCTCAACACCGGGGAGCTGTTTTTT. Protein sequence: CAGGSSYSLNTGELFF.

The sample holds many counts of this clonotype. The V and J genes are TRBV12-3 or TRBV12-4 and TRBJ2-2; no clear D. This CDR3 has 11 amino acids. Trimming cost V 8 bases and J 5 bases, with 6 bases left between them. CDR3 sequence reads: CASANTGELFF. The DNA for the CDR3 is TGTGCCAGCGCAAATACCGGGGAGCTGTTTTTT.

Many counts were recorded for this clonotype. The CDR3 loop reads CASSGDLTEAFF. CDR3 DNA: TGTGCCAGCAGCGGGGATCTCACTGAAGCTTTCTTT. The chain carries TRBV7-8 and TRBJ1-1; no clear D gene. Germline loops: CDR1 SGHVS, CDR2 FQNEAQ. This CDR3 contains 12 residues. Trimming pared 5 bases from V and 4 bases from J, leaving 8 bases between.

This clonotype has ten or more counts. The V and J genes are TRBV9 and TRBJ2-1; unclear D gene. The CDR3 covers 14 residues. V was pared by 3 bases and J by 6 bases, with 13 bases between. Germline CDR1 reads SGDLS; CDR2 reads YYNGEE. In DNA, the CDR3 is TGTGCCAGCAGCGGAACAGCCTCCGTCAATGAGCAGTTCTTC. This encodes CASSGTASVNEQFF.

This clonotype was observed a few times. The chain is built from TRBV7-2 and TRBJ2-1; 11 nucleotides match TRBD2. After removal of 2 bases from V and 10 bases from J, the junction contained 4 bases not matched to a gene. Per the germline V gene, CDR1 is SGHTA and CDR2 is FQGNSA. The CDR3 consists of 14 residues. CDR3 coding DNA: TGTGCCAGCAGCTTACAACTAGCGGGGGACGAGCAGTTCTTC. Its protein product is CASSLQLAGDEQFF.

The V and J genes are TRBV10-2 and TRBJ1-5; no clear D. Germline CDR1 WSHSY, CDR2 SAAADI. V lost 2 bases to trimming and J lost 4 bases, with 6 bases between them. The CDR3 consists of 13 residues. Here the CDR3 DNA reads TGCGCCAGCAGTGAGACAAAGAATCAGCCCCAGCATTTT. It codes for CASSETKNQPQHF.

The table lists this clonotype with a few counts. This chain uses TRBV4-2 with TRBJ2-1; 15 bases map to TRBD2. Trimming cost V 5 bases and J 1 base; bases outside gene matches: 12. Germline CDR1 reads LGHNA; CDR2 reads YNFKEQ. The CDR3 runs 20 residues. CDR3 DNA: TGTGCCAGCAGCAAAAGAACGGGACTAGCGGGAGGAGAGTCCTACAATGAGCAGTTCTTC. This sequence encodes CASSKRTGLAGGESYNEQFF.

The chain uses TRBV20-1 and TRBJ2-5; 7 nucleotides line up with TRBD1. Germline values: CDR1 DFQATT, CDR2 SNEGSKA (reference sequence). CDR3 length: 17 amino acids. V shed 0 bases, J shed 1 base, and the junction held 11 bases outside the gene matches. The CDR3 sequence: CSARDWTRTGGQETQYF. The CDR3, as DNA: TGCAGTGCTAGAGATTGGACGAGGACAGGTGGCCAAGAGACCCAGTACTTC.